This is a list of T cell receptor beta chains from one sample in a study of technical replicates of blood from a handful of donors. The repertoire was sequenced with immunoSEQ multiplex PCR; TCRdb's copy has only in-frame clones and lacks some. The data show about 72,000 clones, 80% to 95% seen once. The sequencing input was T cells isolated from PBMCs. These receptors all come from a human donor in good health. The CDR3 runs from the conserved cysteine through the conserved F or W. A D gene is named only where the DNA matches it firmly.

D	V	J	CDR3
TRBD1	TRBV5-6	TRBJ2-7	CASSLRGQGSYEQYF
-	TRBV2	TRBJ1-2	CASSPTRINYGYTF
-	TRBV28	TRBJ1-1	CASSLGGVNTEAFF
-	TRBV9	TRBJ2-7	CASSLQPRQSYEQYF
-	TRBV28	TRBJ1-5	CASREAGDQPQHF
-	TRBV11-3	TRBJ2-7	CASMGGTAYEQYF
-	TRBV19	TRBJ2-7	CASMDRYSYEQYF
-	TRBV28	TRBJ2-7	CASSLTESYEQYF
TRBD1	TRBV18	TRBJ2-2	CASSTRTGGAGELFF
TRBD1	TRBV18	TRBJ2-6	CASSRYRGEAGANVLTF
-	TRBV6-1	TRBJ1-2	CASTPVLHGYTF
TRBD1	TRBV4-3	TRBJ2-6	CASSQEGTGTGANVLTF
-	TRBV28	TRBJ2-3	CASSLTGMGTDTQYF
-	TRBV6-6	TRBJ2-3	CASRGAAGSTDTQYF
TRBD1	TRBV11-3	TRBJ2-1	CASSLDRVNYNEQFF
TRBD2	TRBV6-1	TRBJ2-5	CASSEFLLAGVQTQYF
-	TRBV19	TRBJ2-3	CASSTSRDSLPDTQYF
-	TRBV11-1	TRBJ2-1	CASSLAGSSYNEQFF
TRBD1	TRBV4-3	TRBJ2-7	CASSQEGGTGFNEQYF